This T cell receptor beta chain was sequenced in a study of OX40 agonist ivuxolimab in advanced cancers. Study details: Patients were treated with ivuxolimab, an agonistic anti-OX40 (CD134) antibody. Participants averaged approximately 65 years of age (range roughly 23 to 90) and were around 80% male.

Method: immunoSEQ multiplex PCR; TCRdb's copy keeps in-frame clones and lacks some. The data contain about 68,000 clones, roughly 86% of them singletons. This TCR came from an adult with an advanced solid tumor such as melanoma, head and neck, liver or kidney cancer. This specimen consisted of CD4+ or CD8+ T cells sorted from blood, obtained in a trial of the OX40 agonist ivuxolimab.

The CDR3 loop is CASSESTPETQYF. CDR3 in DNA: TGTGCCAGCAGCGAGAGTACGCCGGAGACCCAGTACTTC. The chain uses TRBV11-2 and TRBJ2-5; D gene uncertain. Germline CDR1 reads SGHAT; CDR2 reads FQNNGV. Trimming removed 5 bases from V and 5 bases from J, with 12 bases in between. CDR3 length equals 13 residues.